This TCR beta chain stems from a study of shared clonotypes between healthy human individuals. Study-level findings and limits: Clonotypes not shared had lower generation probabilities than those common to all four donors. Sharing across four donors was highest in naive CD4 (roughly 5%) and lowest in memory CD8 (about 0.4%).

This clone was observed a handful of times. What it binds is unknown. The CDR3 length is 15 residues. V gave up 8 bases and J gave up 5 bases; unmatched junction bases: 10. Germline V gene sequence: CDR1 MNHNS, CDR2 SASEGT. Genomic DNA from each subset was divided evenly over several immunoSEQ plates. Profiled with immunoSEQ multiplex PCR; TCRdb holds only in-frame clones, not every one. The data show 2 million to 3 million clones, 93% seen once. The investigators split CD4+ cells into a CD45RA+ naive subset and a CD45RA-negative memory subset. This chain links TRBV6-1 with TRBJ2-1, with TRBD2 identical over 9 bases. Sequencing was carried out using naive CD4+ T cells from PBMCs. The subset was: CD45RA+ positively selected. The receptor comes from a man aged 18-30 years in good health. Some clones in this sample may be carry-over from other donors' samples. The CDR3 DNA reads as TGTGCCAGCGCCGGGGGAGCGGGGGGTAACAATGAGCAGTTCTTC. Its translation: CASAGGAGGNNEQFF.